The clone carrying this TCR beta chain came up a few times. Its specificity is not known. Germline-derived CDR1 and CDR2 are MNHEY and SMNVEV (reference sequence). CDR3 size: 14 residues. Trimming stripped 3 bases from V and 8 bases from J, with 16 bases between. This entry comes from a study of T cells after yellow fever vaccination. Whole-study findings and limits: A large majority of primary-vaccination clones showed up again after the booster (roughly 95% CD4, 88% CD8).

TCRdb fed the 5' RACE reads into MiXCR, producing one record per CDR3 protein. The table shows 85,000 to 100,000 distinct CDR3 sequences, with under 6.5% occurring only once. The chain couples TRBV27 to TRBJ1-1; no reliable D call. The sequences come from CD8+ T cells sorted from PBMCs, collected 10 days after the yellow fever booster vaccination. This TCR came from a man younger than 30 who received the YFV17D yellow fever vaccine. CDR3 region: CASSLAGAKYEAFF. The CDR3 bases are TGTGCCAGCAGTTTGGCAGGCGCTAAATACGAAGCTTTCTTT.